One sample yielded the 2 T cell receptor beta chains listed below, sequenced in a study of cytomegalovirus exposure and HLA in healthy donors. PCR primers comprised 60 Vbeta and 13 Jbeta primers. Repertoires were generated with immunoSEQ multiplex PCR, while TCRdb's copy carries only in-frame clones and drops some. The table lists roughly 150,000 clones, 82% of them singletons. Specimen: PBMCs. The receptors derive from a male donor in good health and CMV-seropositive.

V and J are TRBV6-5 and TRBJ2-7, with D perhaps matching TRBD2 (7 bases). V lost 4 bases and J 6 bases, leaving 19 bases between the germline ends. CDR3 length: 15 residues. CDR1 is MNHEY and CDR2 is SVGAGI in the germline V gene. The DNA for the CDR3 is TGTGCCAGCAGTTTTGACAGGCCTGGGGGGGGCGAGCAGTACTTC. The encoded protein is CASSFDRPGGGEQYF.

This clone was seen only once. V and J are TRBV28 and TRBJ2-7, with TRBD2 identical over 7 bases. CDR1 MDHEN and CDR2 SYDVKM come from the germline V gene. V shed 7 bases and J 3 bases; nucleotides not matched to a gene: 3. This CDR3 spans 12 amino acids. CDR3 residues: CASKASGYEQYF. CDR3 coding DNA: TGTGCCAGCAAGGCTAGCGGCTACGAGCAGTACTTC.